The present T cell receptor beta chain was sequenced within a study of T cell changes during pregnancy in multiple sclerosis. Looked up from germline, CDR1 is WSHSY and CDR2 is SAAADI. V was pared by 7 bases and J by 3 bases, with 10 bases between. The CDR3 sequence is 12 residues long. Here immunoSEQ multiplex PCR was the method, and the copy in TCRdb shows in-frame clones only, minus some. This sample has around 92,000 clones, with 85% to 95% found just once. The chain employs TRBV10-2 and TRBJ2-7; D is possibly TRBD1 (6 bases). This TCR was recovered from a female donor with multiple sclerosis, enrolled in a pregnancy study. The sample was peripheral blood, taken after pregnancy. The CDR3: CASTGQRYEQYF. The CDR3 DNA reads TGCGCCAGCACGGGACAACGCTACGAGCAGTACTTC.